The 2 T cell receptor beta chains presented below share a single source sample, sequenced in a study of blood T cell repertoires in COVID-19. Sequencing used immunoSEQ multiplex PCR; TCRdb keeps in-frame clones, though not all of them. The repertoire consists of some 200,000 clones, with about 80% occurring once and the leading ten covering about 7.8%. The source material was peripheral blood. All receptors derive from a woman of 80 years or more with COVID-19, enrolled during active disease.

The V and J genes are TRBV19 and TRBJ2-3, with a weak D call TRBD2 (7 bases). Germline CDR1 and CDR2: LNHDA and SQIVND (reference sequence). Trimming removed 1 base from V and 5 bases from J, with 13 bases in between. CDR3 length: 15 amino acids. The CDR3 sequence: CASSIVGGAVDTQYF. DNA for the CDR3: TGTGCCAGTAGTATAGTAGGGGGGGCCGTAGATACGCAGTATTTT.

The chain has TRBV4-2 and TRBJ2-2; perhaps TRBD2 as D (6 bases). The CDR3 has 20 residues. Trimming cost V 1 base and J 4 bases, with 25 bases left between them. Germline CDR1 reads LGHNA; CDR2 reads YNFKEQ. CDR3 nucleotides: TGTGCCAGCAGCCAAGTGGCGGTTAGCGGTCCCGAAGCGTTCACCGGGGAGCTGTTTTTT. Its translation: CASSQVAVSGPEAFTGELFF.